This T cell receptor (beta chain) was identified in a study of early T cells in non-severe SARS-CoV-2 infection. This CDR3 region has 13 residues. Trimming removed 6 bases from V and 1 base from J, with 10 bases in between. Germline V gives CDR1 ENHRY, CDR2 SYGVKD. TCRdb recomputed calls from the 5' RACE reads with MiXCR, one row per CDR3 protein. The sample contains tens of thousands of distinct CDR3 sequences, 11% to 15% of which appear only once. In its sample, this clonotype was seen many times. Sequenced: whole blood. This chain connects TRBV10-3 to TRBJ2-7; no reliable D call. The receptor was derived from an adult who was a healthcare worker with PCR-confirmed SARS-CoV-2 infection or an uninfected control (not recorded which). The CDR3 DNA reads TGTGCCATCAGATCGGACGGATCCTACGAGCAGTACTTC. Translated: CAIRSDGSYEQYF.